Below are 3 T cell receptor beta chains sequenced from a single sample in a study of blood T cell repertoires in COVID-19. Produced via immunoSEQ multiplex PCR; TCRdb's table is partial and in-frame only. The repertoire has 200,000 to 250,000 clones, under 85% of them found once; the top ten carry around 1.3%. Sequencing was done on a sample of peripheral blood. The origin of the receptors is a woman aged 30 to 39 with COVID-19, enrolled during active disease.

This chain uses TRBV27 with TRBJ2-1, with TRBD2 matching over 12 bases. Germline lookup yields CDR1 MNHEY and CDR2 SMNVEV (reference sequence). Trimming removed 7 bases from V and 7 bases from J; junction bases left unmatched: 5. The CDR3 covers 14 residues. Here the CDR3 DNA reads TGTGCCAGCATGCGGCTAGCGGGAGGGAATGAGCAGTTCTTC. It specifies CASMRLAGGNEQFF.

This chain links TRBV6-2 or TRBV6-3 with TRBJ2-3, with 9 bases matching TRBD1. The CDR3 loop spans 16 amino acids. Germline V lookup: CDR1 MNHEY, CDR2 SVGEGT. Trimming at V came to 5 bases and at J to 5 bases, leaving 11 bases not matched to a gene. The CDR3 loop is CASSPPLGQGKDTQYF. CDR3 nucleotide sequence: TGTGCCAGCAGTCCCCCTCTCGGACAGGGGAAAGATACGCAGTATTTT.

This clone has just one count. J is TRBJ2-1 and V is TRBV4-3; D is unclear. The germline gives CDR1 LGHNA, CDR2 YSLEER. V lost 0 bases, J lost 7 bases, and 7 bases lay in between. This CDR3 is 13 amino acids long. The CDR3 DNA reads as TGCGCCAGCAGCCAAGATATGGAGAATGAGCAGTTCTTC. This encodes CASSQDMENEQFF.